Listed below are T cell receptor beta chains from one sample, sequenced in a study of blood T cell repertoires in COVID-19. Sequenced by immunoSEQ multiplex PCR; TCRdb stores in-frame clones only, minus some. The repertoire holds about 83,000 clones, with around 90% as singletons. The sequenced sample was peripheral blood. Receptors originate from a woman in her forties or fifties with active or convalescent COVID-19. Both conserved end residues are part of each CDR3. The D gene is left open where the match is weak. The size field is filled for only some rows; it gives once, few, many or a size class.

v_call	d_call	clone_size	j_call	cdr3_nt	cdr3_aa
TRBV2	NA	few	TRBJ2-7	TGTGCCAGCAGTGATAAGGACAGAACTTCCTACGAGCAGTACTTC	CASSDKDRTSYEQYF
TRBV19	NA	NA	TRBJ1-2	TGTGCCAGTAGTACCTCGGGGGGGCGAACCCCTAGAGGCTACACCTTC	CASSTSGGRTPRGYTF
TRBV19	NA	NA	TRBJ1-6	TGTGCCAGTAGTATCGTGGGGGCCATCCCCTCCTATAATTCACCCCTCCACTTT	CASSIVGAIPSYNSPLHF
TRBV5-5	TRBD1	NA	TRBJ2-2	TGTGCCAGCAGGTGGGACAGCACCGGGGAGCTGTTTTTT	CASRWDSTGELFF
TRBV6-2/TRBV6-3	NA	NA	TRBJ1-2	TGTGCCAGCAGCCAGAGTTTGGGCTACACCTTC	CASSQSLGYTF
TRBV7-9	NA	NA	TRBJ2-4	TGTGCCAGCAGCTTAGGGGCAGTGTCGGCCAAAAACATTCAGTACTTC	CASSLGAVSAKNIQYF
TRBV19	NA	NA	TRBJ1-2	TGTGCCAGTAGTATTAGGGGACAAAGTAACTATGGCTACACCTTC	CASSIRGQSNYGYTF
TRBV6-5	TRBD1	NA	TRBJ2-7	TGTGCCAGCGGCCACCGGGACAGGAGCTACGAGCAGTACTTC	CASGHRDRSYEQYF
TRBV7-2	NA	NA	TRBJ1-1	TGTGCCAGCAGAATCGTGGACAGCCCGAACACTGAAGCTTTCTTT	CASRIVDSPNTEAFF
TRBV5-6	NA	NA	TRBJ1-4	TGTGCCAGCAGAGACCACGGGGTTGAAAAACTGTTTTTT	CASRDHGVEKLFF
TRBV3-1/TRBV3-2	NA	NA	TRBJ1-6	TGTGCCAGCAGCCAAGAGACGGAGAATTCACCCCTCCACTTT	CASSQETENSPLHF
TRBV19	TRBD1	NA	TRBJ1-2	TGTGCCAGTAGTATAGCCCCCGGACAGGGAGGCAACTATGGCTACACCTTC	CASSIAPGQGGNYGYTF
TRBV7-8	NA	NA	TRBJ1-4	TGTGCCAGCAGCCGAGGGCCGACGGCAGGGGAAAAACTGTTTTTT	CASSRGPTAGEKLFF
TRBV5-6	NA	once	TRBJ1-5	TGTGCCAGCAGCTTGGTCGGGGACAACCCTCAGCCCCAGCATTTT	CASSLVGDNPQPQHF
TRBV7-2	TRBD2	NA	TRBJ2-1	TGTGCCAGCACCCTCCGCGGGGGGAGCTCCTACAATGAGCAGTTCTTC	CASTLRGGSSYNEQFF
TRBV6-5	NA	NA	TRBJ1-6	TGTGCCAGCCAGGAACAGTTGGATTCACCCCTCCACTTT	CASQEQLDSPLHF
TRBV30	NA	NA	TRBJ1-1	TGTGCCTGGAGTGTGATGGGGCGGCGTACTGAAGCTTTCTTT	CAWSVMGRRTEAFF
TRBV9	TRBD1	NA	TRBJ2-6	TGTGCCAGCAGGGGACCCCCCCGGGACAGGGGTACTTCTGGGGCCAACGTCCTGACTTTC	CASRGPPRDRGTSGANVLTF
TRBV7-2	TRBD1	NA	TRBJ1-1	TGTGCCAGCAGCCTTGGGACAGGGGCGATGAACACTGAAGCTTTCTTT	CASSLGTGAMNTEAFF
TRBV6-2/TRBV6-3	NA	NA	TRBJ2-5	TGTGCCAGCAGTCGGGAGGAGACCCAGTACTTC	CASSREETQYF